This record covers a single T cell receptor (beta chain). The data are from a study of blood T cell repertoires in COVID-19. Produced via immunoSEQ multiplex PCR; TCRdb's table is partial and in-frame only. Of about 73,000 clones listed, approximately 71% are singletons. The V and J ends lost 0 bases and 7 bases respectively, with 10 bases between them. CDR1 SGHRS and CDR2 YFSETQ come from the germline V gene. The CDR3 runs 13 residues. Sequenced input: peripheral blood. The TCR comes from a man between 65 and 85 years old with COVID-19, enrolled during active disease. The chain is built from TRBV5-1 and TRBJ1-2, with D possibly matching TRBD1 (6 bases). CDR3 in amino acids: CASSLGRGSGYTF. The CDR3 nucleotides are TGCGCCAGCAGCTTGGGCAGGGGCTCTGGCTACACCTTC. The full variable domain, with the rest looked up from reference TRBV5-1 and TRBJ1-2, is KAGVTQTPRYLIKTRGQQVTLSCSPISGHRSVSWYQQTPGQGLQFLFEYFSETQRNKGNFPGRFSGRQFSNSRSEMNVSTLELGDSALYLCASSLGRGSGYTFGSGTRLTVV.